What follows are 3 T cell receptor beta chains derived from one specimen sequenced in a study of blood T cell repertoires in COVID-19 (dated by TCRdb to the early 2020s). The library was made by the immunoSEQ multiplex PCR assay. The source is immuneACCESS, and TCRdb retained only in-frame sequences with V and J called. Part of the clones is not carried over; for the studies checked, unresolved V genes explain less than half of this, and the remainder is unexplained. The sample contains fewer than 90,000 clones, 86% of them found a single time. The biggest ten clones account for around 5% of the sample. Sample: peripheral blood. These receptors all stem from a man aged 45-65 years with active or convalescent COVID-19.

In this sample, this clone turned up once. The chain has TRBV7-2 and TRBJ1-5; possibly TRBD1 for D (5 bases). CDR1 and CDR2 (germline): SGHTA, FQGNSA. This CDR3 has 15 amino acids. V lost 3 bases and J 3 bases, leaving 12 bases between the germline ends. This chain's CDR3 is CASSLGRAFNQPQHF. CDR3 sequence (DNA): TGTGCCAGCAGCTTGGGCAGGGCCTTCAATCAGCCCCAGCATTTT.

The genes are TRBV25-1 and TRBJ2-1; 7 bases agree with TRBD1. Unmatched junction bases numbered 12, after V lost 3 bases and J lost 10 bases. CDR3 length: 15 amino acids. Looked up from germline, CDR1 is MGHDK and CDR2 is SYGVNS. CDR3 sequence reads: CASSEGGQGVEEQFF. In nucleotides, the CDR3 is TGTGCCAGCAGTGAGGGCGGGCAGGGGGTTGAGGAGCAGTTCTTC.

This chain connects TRBV27 to TRBJ1-5, with no clear D. This CDR3 has 12 amino acids. CDR1 is MNHEY, CDR2 SMNVEV, per germline (reference sequence). The V and J ends lost 4 bases and 3 bases respectively, with 4 bases between them. The CDR3 DNA follows: TGTGCCAGCAGTTCACTCAATCAGCCCCAGCATTTT. It specifies CASSSLNQPQHF.